At least ten counts were recorded for the clone carrying this TCR beta chain. The source of the sample is a study of early T cells in non-severe SARS-CoV-2 infection. TCRdb used MiXCR to reprocess the 5' RACE reads, holding one entry per CDR3 protein. The sample carries 50,000 or so distinct CDR3 sequences, roughly 5.5% recorded once. Germline loops: CDR1 SGHRS, CDR2 YFSETQ. V shed 7 bases, J shed 5 bases, and the junction held 7 bases outside the gene matches. The CDR3 spans 14 residues. The source material was whole blood. The chain uses TRBV5-1 and TRBJ2-2; TRBD2 aligns across 8 bases. The receptor's source is an adult who was a healthcare worker with PCR-confirmed SARS-CoV-2 infection or an uninfected control (not recorded which). Here the CDR3 DNA reads TGCGCCAGCGCTGGACTAGCAGGGACCGGGGAGCTGTTTTTT. Its protein is CASAGLAGTGELFF.